This is a list of T cell receptor beta chains from one sample in a study of lymphopenia after photon versus proton radiotherapy. Sequencing was performed with immunoSEQ multiplex PCR; in TCRdb, only in-frame clones are kept and a portion is missing. Of roughly 15,000 clones in the sample, over 75% were seen once. Sequences were derived from peripheral blood, sampled from a patient treated with proton-based radiotherapy. These receptors all stem from a man aged 70 or older with pancreatic cancer. Both conserved end residues are part of each CDR3. D genes are given only for firm matches.

j_call	v_call	d_call	cdr3_aa	cdr3_nt
TRBJ1-3	TRBV19	.	CASSMNRNSNSGNTIYF	TGTGCCAGTAGTATGAACAGAAACTCGAACTCTGGAAACACCATATATTTT
TRBJ2-2	TRBV18	.	CASSPGGNTGELFF	TGTGCCAGCTCCCCTGGGGGGAACACCGGGGAGCTGTTTTTT
TRBJ2-2	TRBV30	TRBD1	CAWRVTGSGELFF	TGTGCCTGGAGAGTGACAGGGAGTGGGGAGCTGTTTTTT
TRBJ1-1	TRBV9	TRBD1	CASSQGVDTEAFF	TGTGCCAGCAGCCAGGGGGTGGACACTGAAGCTTTCTTT
TRBJ2-1	TRBV5-6	TRBD2	CASSPPGLAGYNEQFF	TGTGCCAGCAGCCCCCCGGGACTAGCGGGGTACAATGAGCAGTTCTTC
TRBJ2-5	TRBV5-1	.	CASSYQETQYF	TGCGCCAGCAGCTACCAAGAGACCCAGTACTTC
TRBJ2-7	TRBV6-5	TRBD1	CASSRTGQAYEQYF	TGTGCCAGCAGTAGGACAGGGCAAGCCTACGAGCAGTACTTC
TRBJ2-1	TRBV5-4	TRBD2	CASSSGLAGSHEQFF	TGTGCCAGCAGCTCAGGACTAGCGGGATCTCATGAGCAGTTCTTC
TRBJ2-7	TRBV10-3	TRBD1	CAIRDRDSESTSQYF	TGTGCCATCAGGGACCGGGACAGCGAGAGTACGAGCCAGTACTTC
TRBJ2-5	TRBV11-2	TRBD2	CASSLDRLATDKETQYF	TGTGCCAGCAGCTTAGATAGACTAGCCACGGACAAAGAGACCCAGTACTTC
TRBJ2-1	TRBV7-9	TRBD2	CASSPPGGPSSYNEQFF	TGTGCCAGCAGCCCGCCGGGGGGACCCAGCTCCTACAATGAGCAGTTCTTC
TRBJ1-3	TRBV20-1	.	CSAMGGNTIYF	TGCAGTGCTATGGGTGGAAACACCATATATTTT